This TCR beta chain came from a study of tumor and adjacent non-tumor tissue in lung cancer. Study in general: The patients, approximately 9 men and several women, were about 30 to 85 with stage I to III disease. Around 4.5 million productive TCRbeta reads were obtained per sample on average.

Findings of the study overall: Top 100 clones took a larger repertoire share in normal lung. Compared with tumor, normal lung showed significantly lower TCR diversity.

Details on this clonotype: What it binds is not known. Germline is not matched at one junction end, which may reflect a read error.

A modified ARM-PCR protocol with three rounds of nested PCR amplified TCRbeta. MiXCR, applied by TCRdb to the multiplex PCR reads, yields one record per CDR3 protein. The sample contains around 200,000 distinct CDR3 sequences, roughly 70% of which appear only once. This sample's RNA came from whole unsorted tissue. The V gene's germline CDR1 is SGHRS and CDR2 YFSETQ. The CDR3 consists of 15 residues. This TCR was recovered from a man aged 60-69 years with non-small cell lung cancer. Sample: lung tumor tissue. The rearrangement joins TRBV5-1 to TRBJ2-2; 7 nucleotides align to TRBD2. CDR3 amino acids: CASSSHSAGTGDLFF. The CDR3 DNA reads TGCGCCAGCAGTTCCCACTCAGCGGGAACCGGGGACCTGTTTTTT.